The clone carrying this T cell receptor (beta chain) was seen repeatedly, ten times or more. As yet, its antigen is unknown. The sample originates from a study of response to subunit inactivated influenza vaccine. General study results and limits: With each seasonal influenza vaccination, the authors suggested, few new T cells are recruited.

Germline V gives CDR1 SGDLS, CDR2 YYNGEE. The germline V and J ends were trimmed by 3 bases and 5 bases, with 14 bases remaining between them. The CDR3 sequence is 14 residues long. TCRdb reprocessed the RT-PCR reads with MiXCR, giving one entry per CDR3 protein. The sample holds 500,000 or so distinct CDR3 sequences, approximately 17% seen once. The clonotype comes from a man between 50 and 75 years old who received an inactivated influenza vaccine. This chain links TRBV9 with TRBJ2-5; no clear D. The specimen was CD4+ T cells sorted from PBMCs, collected 23 to 25 months after vaccination. CDR3 protein: CASSGDGYLETQYF. The CDR3 DNA reads as TGTGCCAGCAGCGGCGACGGGTACTTGGAGACCCAGTACTTC.